One and the same sample provided the 11 T cell receptor beta chains below, sequenced in a study of PD-1 blockade in classical Hodgkin lymphoma. No patient escaped relapse after autologous stem cell transplantation, and brentuximab vedotin exposure varied. Data came from immunoSEQ multiplex PCR; TCRdb stores just in-frame clones and leaves some out. The sample records under 95,000 clones, over 90% being singletons. Sequencing was performed on peripheral blood mononuclear cells (PBMCs), taken before the second cycle of nivolumab. The receptors originated from a human donor with classical Hodgkin lymphoma.

This clone has just one count. The V call is TRBV5-8, the J call TRBJ2-5; D is perhaps TRBD2 (6 bases). V was cut by 5 bases and J by 9 bases, with 11 bases left in between. Germline-derived CDR1 and CDR2 are SGHTS and YDEGEE. CDR3 length: 11 residues. The DNA of the CDR3 is TGTGCCAGCAGAACTCGGGGGTCCCAGTACTTC. Translated: CASRTRGSQYF. The full variable domain, rest sourced from reference TRBV5-8 and TRBJ2-5, is EAGVTQSPTHLIKTRGQQATLRCSPISGHTSVYWYQQALGLGLQFLLWYDEGEERNRGNFPPRFSGRQFPNYSSELNVNALELEDSALYLCASRTRGSQYFGPGTRLLVL.

This sequence joins TRBV6-6 and TRBJ1-3; the D is unclear. Germline V gene sequence: CDR1 MNHNY, CDR2 SVGAGI (reference sequence). V lost 5 bases to trimming and J lost 3 bases, with 5 bases between them. The CDR3 has 12 residues. This CDR3 is CASSPYGNTIYF. The CDR3 DNA reads as TGTGCCAGCAGTCCTTATGGAAACACCATATATTTT.

CDR3 residues: CASTKTGLDTEAFF. Written as DNA, the CDR3 is TGTGCCAGCACCAAGACAGGGTTGGACACTGAAGCTTTCTTT. The rearrangement uses TRBV7-9 and TRBJ1-1; 7 bases fit TRBD1. CDR1 is SEHNR, CDR2 FQNEAQ, per germline (reference sequence). The CDR3 contains 14 residues. The V and J ends lost 7 bases and 3 bases, in that order; junction bases with no gene match: 8.

This clone was seen only a few times. The chain joins TRBV30 to TRBJ1-1; 10 bases are a match to TRBD1. Germline V CDR1 and CDR2: GTSNPN, SVGIG (reference sequence). The CDR3 length is 14 residues. V lost 6 bases, J lost 5 bases, and 9 bases stayed unmatched. The CDR3 coding sequence is TGTGCCTGCCGAAGACAGGGGGCGAGTACTGAAGCTTTCTTT. Protein sequence: CACRRQGASTEAFF.

The chain recombines TRBV5-1 with TRBJ2-1; 13 positions match TRBD2. After removal of 4 bases from V and 6 bases from J, the junction contained 4 bases not matched to a gene. The CDR3 runs to 15 residues. Germline-derived CDR1 and CDR2 are SGHRS and YFSETQ. The chain's CDR3 is CASSLGLAGTNEQFF. DNA of the CDR3: TGCGCCAGCAGCCTGGGACTAGCGGGAACCAATGAGCAGTTCTTC.

The chain employs TRBV7-7 and TRBJ2-3, with TRBD1 matching over 9 bases. CDR3 length equals 17 residues. J lost 2 bases, V lost 2 bases, and 8 bases had no gene match. CDR1 is SSHAT and CDR2 is FNYEAQ in the germline V gene (reference sequence). Written as DNA, the CDR3 is TGTGCCAGCAGCTTACCCCGCGGGACAGGGCCCACAGATACGCAGTATTTT. This encodes CASSLPRGTGPTDTQYF.

This chain uses TRBV9 with TRBJ2-6; the D gene is possibly TRBD1 (6 bases). The CDR3 has 16 residues. V dropped 5 bases and J dropped 0 bases, with 12 bases sitting between them. The germline V gene encodes CDR1 SGDLS and CDR2 YYNGEE. This CDR3 is CASRGAQSSGANVLTF. CDR3 nucleotide sequence: TGTGCCAGCAGGGGGGCTCAAAGCTCTGGGGCCAACGTCCTGACTTTC. The entire variable domain, with the rest obtained from reference TRBV9 and TRBJ2-6, is as follows: DSGVTQTPKHLITATGQRVTLRCSPRSGDLSVYWYQQSLDQGLQFLIQYYNGEERAKGNILERFSAQQFPDLHSELNLSSLELGDSALYFCASRGAQSSGANVLTFGAGSRLTVL.

The chain uses TRBV14 and TRBJ2-3, with a possible D match to TRBD2 (5 bases). The CDR3 runs to 15 residues. Germline V gene data show CDR1 as SGHDN and CDR2 as FVKESK. Trimming stripped 3 bases from V and 2 bases from J, with 12 bases between. The CDR3 DNA reads as TGTGCCAGCAGCCAGCGGGTCCCAATCACAGATACGCAGTATTTT. It specifies CASSQRVPITDTQYF.

The V call is TRBV28, the J call TRBJ2-5; TRBD2 aligns across 12 bases. Germline CDR1 MDHEN, CDR2 SYDVKM. This CDR3 is built from 18 residues. V shed 3 bases and J 1 base; nucleotides not matched to a gene: 9. The CDR3 loop is CASSFLRGTSGFQETQYF. The CDR3, as DNA: TGTGCCAGCAGTTTCTTGCGCGGGACTAGCGGGTTCCAAGAGACCCAGTACTTC.

The sample holds a few counts of this clone. V is TRBV2 and J is TRBJ1-1, with D unclear. V dropped 4 bases and J dropped 0 bases, with 9 bases sitting between them. In germline, CDR1 is SNHLY, CDR2 FYNNEI. This CDR3 comprises 14 residues. Written as DNA, the CDR3 is TGTGCCAGCAGTGTGGAGGTACTGAACACTGAAGCTTTCTTT. Translation gives CASSVEVLNTEAFF. Drawing the rest from reference TRBV2 and TRBJ1-1, the complete variable domain is EPEVTQTPSHQVTQMGQEVILRCVPISNHLYFYWYRQILGQKVEFLVSFYNNEISEKSEIFDDQFSVERPDGSNFTLKIRSTKLEDSAMYFCASSVEVLNTEAFFGQGTRLTVV.

CDR3 sequence reads: CASSTQGLRSNQPQHF. The CDR3 DNA sequence: TGTGCCAGCAGCACTCAGGGGTTAAGGAGCAATCAGCCCCAGCATTTT. The chain uses TRBV5-6 and TRBJ1-5; TRBD1 might be the D (6 bases). CDR3 length: 16 residues. CDR1 is SGHDT and CDR2 is YYEEEE in the germline V gene. Trimming took off 4 bases at V and 1 base at J, with 15 bases between the two ends.